Listed below are T cell receptor beta chains from one sample, sequenced in a study of cytomegalovirus exposure and HLA in healthy donors. The data were produced by immunoSEQ multiplex PCR, yet TCRdb's version contains in-frame clones alone and is incomplete. The sample comprises some 130,000 clones, 80% to 90% of which are singletons, and roughly 12% rests with the top ten. The sequenced material came from PBMCs. The receptors derive from a male donor in good health and CMV-seropositive. Both conserved end residues are part of each CDR3. A D gene is named only where the DNA matches it firmly. For some rows the clone size is stated as once, few or many, or as a class when expanded; others skip it.

d_gene: TRBD1; j_gene: TRBJ2-3; v_gene: TRBV19; abundance: few; CDR3nt: TGTGCCAGTAGTGACAGGGTGGCAGATACGCAGTATTTT; CDR3aa: CASSDRVADTQYF
d_gene: .; j_gene: TRBJ1-5; v_gene: TRBV21-1; abundance: .; CDR3nt: TGTGCCAGCAGCAAAGAACCAAACACAGGGAATTTAAGCAATCAGCCCCAGCATTTT; CDR3aa: CASSKEPNTGNLSNQPQHF
d_gene: .; j_gene: TRBJ2-7; v_gene: TRBV19; abundance: once; CDR3nt: TGTGCCAGTAGTATAGTGGGCAGACCCTACGAGCAGTACTTC; CDR3aa: CASSIVGRPYEQYF
d_gene: .; j_gene: TRBJ2-5; v_gene: TRBV9; abundance: .; CDR3nt: TGTGCCAGCAGCGCGGACGGGGGTGTTGGGGAGACCCAGTACTTC; CDR3aa: CASSADGGVGETQYF
d_gene: TRBD2; j_gene: TRBJ2-3; v_gene: TRBV7-7; abundance: .; CDR3nt: TGTGCTAGCAGCTCAACTAGCGGGAGTTCAGATACGCAGTATTTT; CDR3aa: CASSSTSGSSDTQYF
d_gene: .; j_gene: TRBJ2-7; v_gene: TRBV28; abundance: few; CDR3nt: TGTGCCAGCAGTTTAGGGTTTGGTAGCAGCTACGAGCAGTACTTC; CDR3aa: CASSLGFGSSYEQYF
d_gene: TRBD1; j_gene: TRBJ1-2; v_gene: TRBV9; abundance: .; CDR3nt: TGTGCCTCAACAGGGGACGGCCCTGGCTACACCTTC; CDR3aa: CASTGDGPGYTF
d_gene: .; j_gene: TRBJ2-1; v_gene: TRBV10-3; abundance: .; CDR3nt: TGTGCCATCAGTAGCGCGAACAATGAGCAGTTCTTC; CDR3aa: CAISSANNEQFF
d_gene: TRBD1; j_gene: TRBJ1-4; v_gene: TRBV11-2; abundance: .; CDR3nt: TGTGCCAGCAGCTTGGGACAGGTTAATGAAAAACTGTTTTTT; CDR3aa: CASSLGQVNEKLFF
d_gene: TRBD2; j_gene: TRBJ2-5; v_gene: TRBV7-9; abundance: .; CDR3nt: TGTGCCAGCAGCCCCGGGACTAACAAAGAGACCCAGTACTTC; CDR3aa: CASSPGTNKETQYF
d_gene: .; j_gene: TRBJ1-2; v_gene: TRBV7-3; abundance: .; CDR3nt: TGTGCCAGCAGCTTAGAAGGGGGTCTCGGAGGCTACACCTTC; CDR3aa: CASSLEGGLGGYTF
d_gene: TRBD1; j_gene: TRBJ1-5; v_gene: TRBV28; abundance: .; CDR3nt: TGTGCCAGCAGGCCAGGGGGCTGGAGCAATCAGCCCCAGCATTTT; CDR3aa: CASRPGGWSNQPQHF
d_gene: TRBD1; j_gene: TRBJ1-1; v_gene: TRBV10-3; abundance: .; CDR3nt: TGTGCCATCAGTGACCCCCAGCTAAGGGGGCTTGAAGCTTTCTTT; CDR3aa: CAISDPQLRGLEAFF
d_gene: TRBD2; j_gene: TRBJ2-3; v_gene: TRBV6-1; abundance: .; CDR3nt: TGTGCCAGCAGTGGATGGTCCGGCGGGGGGAATCATGATACGCAGTATTTT; CDR3aa: CASSGWSGGGNHDTQYF
d_gene: .; j_gene: TRBJ1-1; v_gene: TRBV5-4; abundance: .; CDR3nt: TGTGCCAGCAGCTTCCCGGGCAGGGACACTGAAGCTTTCTTT; CDR3aa: CASSFPGRDTEAFF
d_gene: TRBD1; j_gene: TRBJ2-5; v_gene: TRBV5-3; abundance: .; CDR3nt: TGTGCCAGATTCGGCCGGGACAGCCAAGAGACCCAGTACTTC; CDR3aa: CARFGRDSQETQYF
d_gene: TRBD1; j_gene: TRBJ2-1; v_gene: TRBV6-6; abundance: .; CDR3nt: TGTGCCAGCAGTCAGGACAGGGGGGGTCTAAATGAGCAGTTCTTC; CDR3aa: CASSQDRGGLNEQFF
d_gene: TRBD1; j_gene: TRBJ2-4; v_gene: TRBV5-4; abundance: .; CDR3nt: TGTGCCAGCAGCGACCCAGGGGGCTTAAACATTCAGTACTTC; CDR3aa: CASSDPGGLNIQYF
d_gene: TRBD1; j_gene: TRBJ2-5; v_gene: TRBV27; abundance: .; CDR3nt: TGTGCCAGCAGCACGGGACAGGGGCCCCAAGAGACCCAGTACTTC; CDR3aa: CASSTGQGPQETQYF
d_gene: .; j_gene: TRBJ2-2; v_gene: TRBV7-9; abundance: .; CDR3nt: TGTGCCAGCAGCTTAGCTGTCGGGATAGACCACACCGGGGAGCTGTTTTTT; CDR3aa: CASSLAVGIDHTGELFF
d_gene: .; j_gene: TRBJ2-7; v_gene: TRBV29-1; abundance: .; CDR3nt: TGCAGCGTACAGGTTGCTTCCCCCTACGAGCAGTACTTC; CDR3aa: CSVQVASPYEQYF
d_gene: TRBD2; j_gene: TRBJ2-1; v_gene: TRBV7-6; abundance: .; CDR3nt: TGTGCCAGCAGCTTAGCGGGAGGGCCTTCCTACAATGAGCAGTTCTTC; CDR3aa: CASSLAGGPSYNEQFF
d_gene: TRBD1; j_gene: TRBJ2-7; v_gene: TRBV11-2; abundance: .; CDR3nt: TGTGCCAGCAGCTTCCCCGGGACAGGGGCTTACGAGCAGTACTTC; CDR3aa: CASSFPGTGAYEQYF
d_gene: .; j_gene: TRBJ2-7; v_gene: TRBV21-1; abundance: .; CDR3nt: TGTGCCAGCAGCAAAGGAAAAAGGCAGGGCTCCTACGAGCAGTACTTC; CDR3aa: CASSKGKRQGSYEQYF
d_gene: .; j_gene: TRBJ1-3; v_gene: TRBV7-8; abundance: .; CDR3nt: TGTGCCAGCAGCCGCTGGACAGCTGGAAACACCATATATTTT; CDR3aa: CASSRWTAGNTIYF
d_gene: .; j_gene: TRBJ2-7; v_gene: TRBV6-6; abundance: .; CDR3nt: TGTGCCAGCAGTCCACACGCCTACGAGCAGTACTTC; CDR3aa: CASSPHAYEQYF
d_gene: TRBD1; j_gene: TRBJ2-7; v_gene: TRBV19; abundance: .; CDR3nt: TGTGCCAGTAGTCCCGACAGGGCCTCCTACGAGCAGTACTTC; CDR3aa: CASSPDRASYEQYF
d_gene: .; j_gene: TRBJ2-3; v_gene: TRBV11-2; abundance: .; CDR3nt: TGTGCCAGCAGCCCCCGAACAGGATACACAGATACGCAGTATTTT; CDR3aa: CASSPRTGYTDTQYF
d_gene: .; j_gene: TRBJ1-2; v_gene: TRBV7-2; abundance: .; CDR3nt: TGTGCCAGCAGCTCCGCGCCTCGGCGGGGTGGCTACACCTTC; CDR3aa: CASSSAPRRGGYTF
d_gene: TRBD1; j_gene: TRBJ1-5; v_gene: TRBV30; abundance: .; CDR3nt: TGTGCCTGGAATGACCCGGGACAGGGCCTTTTGGGGCCCCAGCATTTT; CDR3aa: CAWNDPGQGLLGPQHF
d_gene: TRBD1; j_gene: TRBJ1-2; v_gene: TRBV4-2; abundance: once; CDR3nt: TGTGCCAGCAGCCAAGGAATAGAGGGGGCCTATGGCTACACCTTC; CDR3aa: CASSQGIEGAYGYTF
d_gene: .; j_gene: TRBJ1-1; v_gene: TRBV27; abundance: .; CDR3nt: TGTGCCAGCAGTTTAGAGGGTTTTGGTGAAGCTTTCTTT; CDR3aa: CASSLEGFGEAFF
d_gene: .; j_gene: TRBJ1-3; v_gene: TRBV28; abundance: .; CDR3nt: TGTGCCAGCAGTCTCAGGGAGGGCACCATATATTTT; CDR3aa: CASSLREGTIYF
d_gene: .; j_gene: TRBJ1-4; v_gene: TRBV14; abundance: .; CDR3nt: TGTGCCAGCAGCCAAGCGACAGCAACTAATGAAAAACTGTTTTTT; CDR3aa: CASSQATATNEKLFF
d_gene: .; j_gene: TRBJ1-5; v_gene: TRBV11-2; abundance: .; CDR3nt: TGTGCCAGCAGCTCCTCTGCGGGTTTTCATCAGCCCCAGCATTTT; CDR3aa: CASSSSAGFHQPQHF
d_gene: .; j_gene: TRBJ1-2; v_gene: TRBV9; abundance: .; CDR3nt: TGTGCCAGCAGCGTAGCTGGCAGTAACTATGGCTACACCTTC; CDR3aa: CASSVAGSNYGYTF
d_gene: .; j_gene: TRBJ2-3; v_gene: TRBV4-3; abundance: .; CDR3nt: TGCGCCAGCAGCCAAGATCCCGGGGTCGGGAGCACAGATACGCAGTATTTT; CDR3aa: CASSQDPGVGSTDTQYF
d_gene: .; j_gene: TRBJ1-1; v_gene: TRBV19; abundance: .; CDR3nt: TGTGCCAGTAGTATAGGGGAGGCCAACACTGAAGCTTTCTTT; CDR3aa: CASSIGEANTEAFF
d_gene: .; j_gene: TRBJ1-3; v_gene: TRBV28; abundance: .; CDR3nt: TGTGCCGGGACCACAGGGACCTCTGGAAACACCATATATTTT; CDR3aa: CAGTTGTSGNTIYF
d_gene: .; j_gene: TRBJ1-5; v_gene: TRBV2; abundance: .; CDR3nt: TGTGCCAGCAGTCTGCGTTACCAGCCCCAGCATTTT; CDR3aa: CASSLRYQPQHF
d_gene: .; j_gene: TRBJ2-5; v_gene: TRBV2; abundance: .; CDR3nt: TGTGCCAGCAGTGATCTATCACTCCGACAAGGGACCCAGTACTTC; CDR3aa: CASSDLSLRQGTQYF
d_gene: TRBD1; j_gene: TRBJ2-7; v_gene: TRBV7-6; abundance: .; CDR3nt: TGTGCCAGCAGCTTCTCGGGACAGGGGTTGGAGGAGCAGTACTTC; CDR3aa: CASSFSGQGLEEQYF
d_gene: .; j_gene: TRBJ2-1; v_gene: TRBV27; abundance: .; CDR3nt: TGTGCCAGCAGTTTACCGGACTATGAGCAGTTCTTC; CDR3aa: CASSLPDYEQFF
d_gene: .; j_gene: TRBJ2-1; v_gene: TRBV9; abundance: .; CDR3nt: TGTGCCAGCAGCGTAGGAGCCTCCTACAATGAGCAGTTCTTC; CDR3aa: CASSVGASYNEQFF
d_gene: .; j_gene: TRBJ2-6; v_gene: TRBV11-1; abundance: .; CDR3nt: TGTGCCAGCAGCAATACCTTGGAGAAGTCCTCTGGGGCCAACGTCCTGACTTTC; CDR3aa: CASSNTLEKSSGANVLTF
d_gene: TRBD2; j_gene: TRBJ2-5; v_gene: TRBV27; abundance: .; CDR3nt: TGTGCCAGCAGTTTATCAATAGCGGGAGTAGGAGAGACCCAGTACTTC; CDR3aa: CASSLSIAGVGETQYF